This TCR beta chain was sequenced in a study of blood T cell repertoires in COVID-19. Study at large: PBMCs, B-cell-depleted T cells, or T cells were the source of the cDNA or gDNA that made up the material.

Trimming cost V 5 bases and J 7 bases; bases outside gene matches: 4. The CDR3 is made up of 13 amino acids. Germline-derived CDR1 and CDR2 are LNHNV and YYDKDF (reference sequence). Data came from immunoSEQ multiplex PCR; TCRdb stores just in-frame clones and leaves some out. The table shows about 260,000 clones, with 84% occurring only once. Sequencing used peripheral blood. V is TRBV15 and J is TRBJ2-1; 8 positions agree with TRBD2. This sequence originates from a man in his sixties with acute or convalescent COVID-19. Here the CDR3 reads CATSLSGINEQFF. The CDR3 bases are TGTGCCACCAGCCTTAGCGGGATTAATGAGCAGTTCTTC. The full variable domain, its missing parts supplied by reference TRBV15 and TRBJ2-1, is DAMVIQNPRYQVTQFGKPVTLSCSQTLNHNVMYWYQQKSSQAPKLLFHYYDKDFNNEADTPDNFQSRRPNTSFCFLDIRSPGLGDTAMYLCATSLSGINEQFFGPGTRLTVL.